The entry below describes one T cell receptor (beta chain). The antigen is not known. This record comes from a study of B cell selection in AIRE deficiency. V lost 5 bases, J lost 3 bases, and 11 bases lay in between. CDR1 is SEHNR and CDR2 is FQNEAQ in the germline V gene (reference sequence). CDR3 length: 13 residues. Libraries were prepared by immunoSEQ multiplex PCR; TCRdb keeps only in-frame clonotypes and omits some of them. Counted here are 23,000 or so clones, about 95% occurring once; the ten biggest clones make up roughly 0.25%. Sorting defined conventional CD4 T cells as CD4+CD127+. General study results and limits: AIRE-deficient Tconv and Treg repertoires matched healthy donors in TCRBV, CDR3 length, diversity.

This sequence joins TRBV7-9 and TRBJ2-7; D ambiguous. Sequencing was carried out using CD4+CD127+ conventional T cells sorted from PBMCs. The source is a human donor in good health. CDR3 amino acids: CASSPGLSYEQYF. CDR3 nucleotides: TGTGCCAGCAGCCCCGGGCTCAGCTACGAGCAGTACTTC.